Each of the 7 T cell receptor beta chains below was sequenced from the same sample in a study of somatic mutations in cytotoxic T cells in rheumatoid arthritis. Profiled with immunoSEQ multiplex PCR; TCRdb holds only in-frame clones, not every one. The sample has about 20,000 clones, about 85% seen once. Sequencing used CD8+ T cells sorted from blood. The receptors derive from a woman aged 35 to 49 with rheumatoid arthritis.

This clone showed up just a few times. The chain recombines TRBV30 with TRBJ1-1, with TRBD1 identical over 9 bases. V lost 4 bases, J lost 0 bases, and 9 bases stayed unmatched. This CDR3 comprises 16 residues. Germline-derived CDR1 and CDR2 are GTSNPN and SVGIG (reference sequence). CDR3 sequence reads: CAWTAGTGQMNTEAFF. The DNA for the CDR3 is TGTGCCTGGACCGCCGGGACAGGGCAAATGAACACTGAAGCTTTCTTT.

V is TRBV11-2 and J is TRBJ1-3; TRBD1 aligns across 12 bases. The germline V gene encodes CDR1 SGHAT and CDR2 FQNNGV. V was clipped by 5 bases and J by 0 bases; unmatched bases: 5. This CDR3 spans 17 amino acids. The CDR3: CASSEGQGAFSGNTIYF. The CDR3 DNA sequence: TGTGCCAGCAGCGAGGGACAGGGGGCTTTCTCTGGAAACACCATATATTTT.

This chain joins TRBV4-2 and TRBJ2-7; D is ambiguous. Germline CDR1 LGHNA, CDR2 YNFKEQ. The CDR3 consists of 14 residues. Deletions cut 3 bases from V and 2 bases from J, with 11 bases between. In DNA form, the CDR3 reads TGTGCCAGCAGCCATAGCACGGAGACCTACGAGCAGTACTTC. Protein: CASSHSTETYEQYF.

This clone was seen a few times. The J gene is TRBJ2-7, the V gene TRBV4-1; tentatively, D is TRBD2 (7 bases). The CDR3 is 18 amino acids. The V and J ends lost 4 bases and 2 bases respectively, with 24 bases between them. Looked up from germline, CDR1 is MGHRA and CDR2 is YSYEKL. The CDR3, as DNA: TGCGCCAGCAGCCTAAAGGGGGGGCCTAGCGGCACCACCTACGAGCAGTACTTC. The encoded protein is CASSLKGGPSGTTYEQYF.

This chain uses TRBV18 with TRBJ2-7; a possible D gene is TRBD2 (5 bases). The V and J ends lost 6 bases and 5 bases respectively, with 11 bases between them. The CDR3 loop spans 12 amino acids. CDR1 is KGHSH, CDR2 LQKENI, per germline. CDR3: CASSLIGDEQYF. CDR3 nucleotide sequence: TGTGCCAGCTCGCTAATCGGGGACGAGCAGTACTTC.

The rearrangement links TRBV29-1 to TRBJ2-7; a weak D match, TRBD2 (6 bases). Trimming removed 4 bases from V and 2 bases from J, with 12 bases in between. The germline V gene has CDR1 SQVTM and CDR2 ANQGSEA. This CDR3 comprises 13 residues. This CDR3 reads CSVGGGVTYEQYF. Written as DNA, the CDR3 is TGCAGCGTTGGGGGCGGGGTAACCTACGAGCAGTACTTC.

This sequence joins TRBV10-2 and TRBJ2-2; 11 bases map to TRBD2. V lost 10 bases to trimming and J lost 1 base; unmatched junction nucleotides: 5. This CDR3 contains 15 residues. CDR1 is WSHSY and CDR2 is SAAADI in the germline V gene. CDR3 protein: CATGLAEMNTGELFF. DNA of the CDR3: TGCGCCACGGGACTAGCGGAGATGAACACCGGGGAGCTGTTTTTT.